What follows are 14 T cell receptor beta chains derived from one specimen sequenced in a study of STAT5B mutations in CD4+ large granular lymphocyte leukemia. Using immunoSEQ multiplex PCR, the repertoire was profiled, and TCRdb retains in-frame clones only, with some absent. The data hold tens of thousands of clones, with approximately 82% observed a single time. Sequenced material: CD4+ T cells from blood buffy coats. Every receptor here comes from a human donor in good health.

The table lists this clone with a count of one. The CDR3 region is CASSFGQGRAEAFF. CDR3 in DNA: TGCGCCAGCAGCTTTGGACAGGGGCGGGCTGAAGCTTTCTTT. The gene calls are TRBV5-1 and TRBJ1-1; TRBD1 aligns across 9 bases. With V trimmed by 2 bases and J by 6 bases, 5 bases remained unmatched. This CDR3 is 14 amino acids long. Germline V gene data show CDR1 as SGHRS and CDR2 as YFSETQ.

The J gene is TRBJ2-1, the V gene TRBV7-2, with TRBD2 matching over 7 bases. The CDR3 runs 16 residues. Germline assignment: CDR1 SGHTA and CDR2 FQGNSA. With V trimmed by 1 base and J by 6 bases, 9 bases remained unmatched. The CDR3 reads CASSLEAGVGGNEQFF. CDR3 nucleotide sequence: TGTGCCAGCAGCTTAGAGGCGGGAGTAGGCGGCAATGAGCAGTTCTTC.

The rearrangement uses TRBV7-2 and TRBJ2-7; 11 bases match TRBD2. Looked up from germline, CDR1 is SGHTA and CDR2 is FQGNSA. The CDR3 consists of 15 residues. V gave up 5 bases and J gave up 4 bases; unmatched junction bases: 7. CDR3 sequence reads: CASSGGLAEKYEQYF. CDR3 bases: TGTGCCAGCAGCGGGGGACTAGCGGAAAAATACGAGCAGTACTTC.

This clone was picked up a small number of times. DNA of the CDR3: TGTGCCAGCAGCTTAGGGCAGGGTAAGACTGAAGCTTTCTTT. Its protein is CASSLGQGKTEAFF. The V gene is TRBV7-2, the J gene TRBJ1-1; tentatively, D is TRBD1 (5 bases). Germline V lookup: CDR1 SGHTA, CDR2 FQGNSA. The CDR3 consists of 14 residues. V gave up 1 base and J gave up 5 bases, with 11 bases separating them.

The chain joins TRBV27 to TRBJ1-1; tentative D call: TRBD1 (6 bases). Germline V gene lookup returns CDR1 MNHEY and CDR2 SMNVEV (reference sequence). V shed 5 bases and J shed 8 bases, with 21 bases lying between them. The CDR3 is 15 residues long. The CDR3 reads CASSPQQGRLSEAFF. The CDR3 nucleotides read TGTGCCAGCAGTCCCCAACAGGGCCGGTTATCCGAAGCTTTCTTT.

The CDR3 nucleotides are TGTGCCAGTAGTATAGCCGGACAGGGCTCAGAGACCCAGTACTTC. Protein product: CASSIAGQGSETQYF. This chain uses TRBV19 with TRBJ2-5; 8 bases fit TRBD1. Per the germline V gene, CDR1 is LNHDA and CDR2 is SQIVND (reference sequence). CDR3 length: 15 amino acids. V shed 1 base, J shed 4 bases, and the junction held 5 bases outside the gene matches.

Note on this clone: An end of the junction does not agree with germline; a read error may underlie this. This chain connects TRBV7-7 to TRBJ2-5; maybe TRBD1 (6 bases). The CDR3 consists of 14 residues. Germline V gives CDR1 SSHAT, CDR2 FNYEAQ (reference sequence). The CDR3 is CASSLDLGAVTQYF. The CDR3 nucleotides read TGTGCTAGCAGCTTAGACCTGGGGGCGGTGACCCAGTACTTC.

The chain recombines TRBV18 with TRBJ1-5; no clear D gene. In germline, CDR1 is KGHSH, CDR2 LQKENI. The CDR3 sequence is 13 residues long. V lost 3 bases and J 5 bases, leaving 8 bases between the germline ends. The CDR3 coding sequence is TGTGCCAGCTCACCCAGCACGGATCAGCCCCAGCATTTT. Translation gives CASSPSTDQPQHF.

This chain uses TRBV5-6 with TRBJ1-6, with D possibly being TRBD1 (5 bases). The germline V gene encodes CDR1 SGHDT and CDR2 YYEEEE. This CDR3 spans 17 amino acids. The V end lost 2 bases, the J end lost 0 bases, and 12 bases lay between the germline ends. The CDR3 sequence is CASSFDWGSSYNSPLHF. The CDR3 nucleotides read TGTGCCAGCAGCTTCGATTGGGGGAGCTCCTATAATTCACCCCTCCACTTT.

The chain carries TRBV11-1 and TRBJ2-1, with 7 bases identical to TRBD2. The V and J ends lost 5 bases and 2 bases, in that order; junction bases with no gene match: 6. Germline CDR1 and CDR2: SGHAT and FQDESV (reference sequence). The CDR3 is made up of 15 amino acids. The CDR3 spells CASSPSGAAYNEQFF. The CDR3 DNA follows: TGTGCCAGCAGCCCGAGCGGGGCAGCCTACAATGAGCAGTTCTTC.

The chain has TRBV7-2 and TRBJ2-3; TRBD2 is a possible D gene (6 bases). The CDR3 spans 15 residues. The germline V gene encodes CDR1 SGHTA and CDR2 FQGNSA. The V gene lost 1 base and the J gene lost 2 bases, with 10 bases spanning the gap. CDR3 nucleotides: TGTGCCAGCAGCTTAGTTGGAGGGCCCACAGATACGCAGTATTTT. Encoded protein: CASSLVGGPTDTQYF.

The CDR3 DNA is TGCAGCGTCTCCAGGGTCTACAATGAGCAGTTCTTC. This translates into CSVSRVYNEQFF. This chain joins TRBV29-1 and TRBJ2-1, with a possible D match to TRBD1 (5 bases). V dropped 6 bases and J dropped 3 bases, with 9 bases sitting between them. The CDR3 sequence is 12 residues long. Germline CDR1 reads SQVTM; CDR2 reads ANQGSEA.

The chain is built from TRBV5-1 and TRBJ1-2; 7 bases agree with TRBD1. Per the germline V gene, CDR1 is SGHRS and CDR2 is YFSETQ. The CDR3 runs to 15 residues. V trimming: 4 bases; J trimming: 2 bases; junction bases outside the gene matches: 8. DNA for the CDR3: TGCGCCAGCAGCCCGGGGGACAGAGAAAACTATGGCTACACCTTC. This encodes CASSPGDRENYGYTF.

A few counts support this clone. The chain uses TRBV10-3 and TRBJ2-5, with TRBD2 matching 8 bases. J lost 5 bases, V lost 8 bases, and 13 bases had no gene match. Germline V gene lookup returns CDR1 ENHRY and CDR2 SYGVKD. The CDR3 is 15 residues long. The CDR3 DNA sequence: TGTGCCATCCGTTCCGAGGAGCCGGGAGGGGAGACCCAGTACTTC. Protein sequence: CAIRSEEPGGETQYF.